Each of the 4 T cell receptor beta chains below was sequenced from the same sample in a study of T cells in Graves' hyperthyroidism and ophthalmopathy. RNA transcripts provided the source from which TCR beta CDR3 regions were amplified. First-round RT-PCR with HTBI primers amplified the TCR CDR3 region. TCRdb re-called the multiplex PCR reads with MiXCR, one entry per CDR3 protein. The sample lists approximately 500,000 distinct CDR3 sequences, about 45% occurring once. Sequencing was done on a sample of peripheral blood or thyroid tissue (not recorded which). The receptors shown here come from a woman aged 18-30 years with Graves' hyperthyroidism.

This clonotype was detected only a few times. DNA for the CDR3: TGCAGTGCTTTGGGGGGCGCGTACAATGAGCAGTATTTT. It specifies CSALGGAYNEQYF. The chain recombines TRBV20-1 with TRBJ2-3; either TRBD1 or TRBD2 may fit D (6 bases each). Germline assignment: CDR1 DFQATT and CDR2 SNEGSKA (reference sequence). The CDR3 has 13 amino acids. The ends were cut back, 5 bases at V and 11 bases at J, with 20 bases in the middle.

This clonotype was counted a few times. This chain links TRBV18 with TRBJ1-6, with TRBD1 matching over 8 bases. Germline V CDR1 and CDR2: KGHSH, LQKENI. CDR3 size: 14 residues. After removal of 2 bases from V and 8 bases from J, the junction contained 2 bases not matched to a gene. CDR3 sequence (DNA): TGTGCCAGCTCACCAGGGACAGGTGATTCACCCCTCCACTTT. Its translation is CASSPGTGDSPLHF.

This clonotype has a count of ten or more. The chain employs TRBV3-1 and TRBJ2-5; D remains unclear. The germline CDR1 and CDR2 sequences are LGHDT and YNNKEL (reference sequence). The V gene lost 0 bases and the J gene lost 5 bases, with 13 bases spanning the gap. The CDR3 loop spans 15 amino acids. The chain's CDR3 is CASSQDSTLWETQYF. The CDR3 DNA follows: TGTGCCAGCAGCCAAGACAGTACCTTATGGGAGACCCAGTACTTC.

This chain links TRBV24-1 with TRBJ1-5; TRBD1 agrees at 9 bases. V trimming: 5 bases; J trimming: 1 base; junction bases outside the gene matches: 2. Germline V gene data show CDR1 as KGHDR and CDR2 as SFDVKD. The CDR3 has 15 residues. The CDR3 bases are TGTGCCACCAGTGGGGACAGGGTGAGCAATCAGCCCCAGCATTTT. Protein sequence: CATSGDRVSNQPQHF.